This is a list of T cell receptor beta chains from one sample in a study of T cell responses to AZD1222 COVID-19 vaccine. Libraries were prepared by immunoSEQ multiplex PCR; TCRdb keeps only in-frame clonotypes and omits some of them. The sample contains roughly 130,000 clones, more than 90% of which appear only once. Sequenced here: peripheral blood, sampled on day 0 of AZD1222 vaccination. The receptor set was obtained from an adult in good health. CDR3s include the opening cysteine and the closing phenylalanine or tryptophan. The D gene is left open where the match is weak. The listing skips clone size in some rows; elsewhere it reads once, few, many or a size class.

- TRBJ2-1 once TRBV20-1 CSASDGKYNEQFF TGCAGTGCTAGTGATGGGAAGTACAATGAGCAGTTCTTC
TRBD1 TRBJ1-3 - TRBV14 CASSQDRGPGNTIYF TGTGCCAGCAGCCAAGACAGGGGGCCTGGAAACACCATATATTTT
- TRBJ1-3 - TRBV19 CASTTLGTVGNTIYF TGTGCCAGTACTACACTCGGGACGGTAGGAAACACCATATATTTT
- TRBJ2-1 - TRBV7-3 CASGVTYNEQFF TGTGCCAGCGGGGTCACCTACAATGAGCAGTTCTTC
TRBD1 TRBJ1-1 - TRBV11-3 CASSQDRGTEAFF TGTGCCAGCAGCCAAGACAGGGGGACTGAAGCTTTCTTT
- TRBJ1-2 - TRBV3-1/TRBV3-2 CASSQDVQDDGYTF TGTGCCAGCAGCCAAGATGTACAGGACGATGGCTACACCTTC
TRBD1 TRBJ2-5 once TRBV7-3 CASSLGTGGETQYF TGTGCCAGCAGCTTAGGGACAGGGGGAGAGACCCAGTACTTC
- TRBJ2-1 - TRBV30 CAWSVDTIAFF TGTGCCTGGAGTGTAGACACGATAGCGTTCTTC
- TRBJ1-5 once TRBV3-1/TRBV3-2 CASSQSASGGNQPQHF TGTGCCAGCAGCCAGTCCGCCTCAGGGGGCAATCAGCCCCAGCATTTT
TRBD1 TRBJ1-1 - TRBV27 CASTPAQGDTEAFF TGTGCCAGCACCCCGGCGCAGGGGGATACTGAAGCTTTCTTT
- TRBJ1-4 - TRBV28 CASRASNEKLFF TGTGCCAGCAGAGCGAGTAATGAAAAACTGTTTTTT
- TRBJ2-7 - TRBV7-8 CASSYTYEQYF TGTGCCAGCAGCTACACCTACGAGCAGTACTTC
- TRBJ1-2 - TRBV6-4 CASSDPTGNYGYTF TGTGCCAGCAGTGACCCTACGGGTAACTATGGCTACACCTTC
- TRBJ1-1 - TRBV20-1 CSASSDRSREAFF TGCAGTGCTAGTTCTGACCGTTCTCGGGAAGCTTTCTTT
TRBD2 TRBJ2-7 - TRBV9 CASSPPSSSGTYEQYF TGTGCCAGCAGCCCCCCTTCATCTAGCGGCACCTACGAGCAGTACTTC
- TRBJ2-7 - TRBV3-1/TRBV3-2 CASSLEGRFYEQYF TGTGCCAGCAGCTTGGAGGGACGGTTCTACGAGCAGTACTTC
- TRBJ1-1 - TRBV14 CASSQEGGTEAFF TGTGCCAGCAGCCAAGAGGGGGGCACTGAAGCTTTCTTT
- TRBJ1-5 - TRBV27 CASSLREGGQPQHF TGTGCCAGCAGTTTAAGGGAGGGGGGCCAGCCCCAGCATTTT
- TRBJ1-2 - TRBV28 CASSLRGDDYGYTF TGTGCCAGCAGTTTAAGAGGGGATGACTATGGCTACACCTTC
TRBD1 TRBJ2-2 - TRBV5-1 CASSQTGSGELFF TGCGCCAGCAGCCAGACAGGGTCCGGGGAGCTGTTTTTT
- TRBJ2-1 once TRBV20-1 CSASSRTQFF TGCAGTGCTAGTTCACGTACCCAGTTCTTC